The T cell receptor (beta chain) described here comes from a study of regulatory T cells in long-lasting Graves disease. As for time point: newly diagnosed GD, antithyroid drugs for less than 3 months. After RNA was extracted from PBMCs, the TCR library was made from it. Each patient gave approximately 10 milliliters of EDTA-anticoagulated peripheral blood. This clonotype appeared a single time. A read error is possible here, since a much larger clone lies one base away. HTBI primers from iRepertoire and Arm-PCR of CDR3 regions yielded the TCR beta libraries. MiXCR was run by TCRdb on the multiplex PCR reads, yielding one entry per CDR3 protein. The sample holds about 620,000 distinct CDR3 sequences, less than 20% seen once. Germline CDR1 is MNHEY and CDR2 is SVGEGT. The CDR3 is 16 amino acids. A further study also used this sample, focusing on T cells in Graves' hyperthyroidism and ophthalmopathy. As reported in that work: Stable disease denoted Graves' hyperthyroidism without ophthalmopathy progression within 18 months. Hyperthyroidism had been newly diagnosed in patients aged 18 to 65, and its duration was under 2 months. In the first-round RT-PCR of the TCR CDR3, the HTBI primer set was used.

This chain uses TRBV6-2 or TRBV6-3 with TRBJ1-6, with D unclear. Specimen: peripheral blood mononuclear cells (PBMCs), collected at new diagnosis, from a patient treated with antithyroid drugs. This clonotype was obtained from a woman aged 30 to 39 with Graves disease. This chain's CDR3 is CAGSYDYVSQNSPLHF. The CDR3 coding sequence is TGTGCCGGCAGTTACGATTACGTATCGCAAAATTCACCCCTCCACTTT.